The 27 T cell receptor beta chains below were found in one sample sequenced in a study of monozygotic twins with inflammatory bowel disease. TCRdb re-called the 5' RACE reads, yielding one record per CDR3 amino acid sequence without DNA. This sample's table reports 400,000 to 500,000 distinct CDR3 sequences. Material for sequencing was blood. All receptors come from a human donor with ulcerative colitis or Crohn's disease, or a healthy co-twin of an affected twin (not recorded which).

The chain is built from TRBV9 and TRBJ2-5; TCRdb's D gene call, TRBD2, goes unchecked for lack of DNA. Germline V gene sequence: CDR1 SGDLS, CDR2 YYNGEE. The CDR3 covers 16 residues. The CDR3 sequence is CASSDTLAGGQETQYF.

V and J are TRBV10-3 and TRBJ2-1. CDR3 length equals 15 residues. Germline CDR1 and CDR2: ENHRY and SYGVKD. The CDR3 sequence: CAISGSTSSYNEQFF.

The CDR3 is CASWGGGGGTEAFF. This chain links TRBV6-6 with TRBJ1-1; the TCRdb D gene call, TRBD1, has no DNA to confirm it. This CDR3 comprises 14 residues. Germline CDR1 reads MNHNY; CDR2 reads SVGAGI (reference sequence).

The chain carries TRBV4-1 and TRBJ1-5. Per germline, CDR1 MGHRA and CDR2 YSYEKL. The CDR3 runs 14 residues. This chain's CDR3 is CASSQGVRSQPQHF.

The chain uses TRBV10-3 and TRBJ1-1; TCRdb returns TRBD1, unconfirmable since there is no DNA. CDR3 length: 13 residues. Germline-derived CDR1 and CDR2 are ENHRY and SYGVKD. The CDR3 sequence: CATGTGGNTEAFF.

J is TRBJ2-3 and V is TRBV3-1; lacking DNA, the TRBD1 call made by TCRdb goes unchecked. This CDR3 has 13 amino acids. Per the germline V gene, CDR1 is LGHDT and CDR2 is YNNKEL (reference sequence). The CDR3 reads CASSHGRGNTQYF.

The CDR3 reads CASSQPDSIPYEQYF. This chain connects TRBV13 to TRBJ2-7; TCRdb picks TRBD1, but there is no DNA to check that call. The CDR3 consists of 15 residues. Looked up from germline, CDR1 is PRHDT and CDR2 is FYEKMQ (reference sequence).

The V gene is TRBV5-6, the J gene TRBJ2-1; the TCRdb call, TRBD1, lacks DNA for checking. The CDR3 is 16 amino acids. Germline V gene sequence: CDR1 SGHDT, CDR2 YYEEEE. CDR3 loop: CASSLGTALSYNEQFF.

The V call is TRBV19, the J call TRBJ2-1; absent DNA, TCRdb's TRBD2 call cannot be checked. The CDR3 is 15 residues long. Germline V gives CDR1 LNHDA, CDR2 SQIVND (reference sequence). The CDR3 loop is CASSSERGAYNEQFF.

This chain connects TRBV29-1 to TRBJ2-1; absent DNA, TCRdb's TRBD1 call cannot be checked. Germline V gene data show CDR1 as SQVTM and CDR2 as ANQGSEA. The CDR3 contains 11 residues. Here the CDR3 reads CSVGGVNEQFF.

V and J are TRBV11-2 and TRBJ1-2. The germline V gene encodes CDR1 SGHAT and CDR2 FQNNGV. The CDR3 covers 13 residues. CDR3 sequence: CASSLEQSYGYTF.

The chain has TRBV5-1 and TRBJ2-2; TCRdb proposes TRBD1, but this gene call is untestable without DNA. CDR1 SGHRS and CDR2 YFSETQ come from the germline V gene. There are 15 residues in the CDR3. The CDR3 here is CASSDRVANTGELFF.

The chain uses TRBV30 and TRBJ2-7. This CDR3 is built from 16 residues. CDR1 and CDR2 (germline): GTSNPN, SVGIG (reference sequence). CDR3 residues: CAWSIPEEREFYEQYF.

The chain joins TRBV18 to TRBJ2-3; without DNA, the TCRdb call of TRBD2 cannot be checked. The CDR3 is made up of 14 amino acids. Germline CDR1 reads KGHSH; CDR2 reads LQKENI. CDR3 protein: CASSPSLRRDTQYF.

This chain links TRBV20-1 with TRBJ2-7; TCRdb proposes TRBD1, but this gene call is untestable without DNA. The CDR3 has 14 residues. From germline, CDR1 is DFQATT and CDR2 SNEGSKA (reference sequence). The CDR3 protein is CSARDLLAGGSRYF.

The chain couples TRBV29-1 to TRBJ2-1; absent DNA, TCRdb's TRBD2 call cannot be checked. Germline assignment: CDR1 SQVTM and CDR2 ANQGSEA. The CDR3 extends over 15 amino acids. The CDR3 loop reads CSVPAASSSYNEQFF.

The chain is built from TRBV20-1 and TRBJ2-7; TCRdb names TRBD1, which stays unverified in the absence of DNA. The CDR3 length is 14 residues. Germline V gives CDR1 DFQATT, CDR2 SNEGSKA (reference sequence). The CDR3 here is CSATSRTGGYEQYF.

This sequence joins TRBV10-2 and TRBJ2-7; as DNA is missing, the TRBD2 call by TCRdb cannot be tested. CDR1 and CDR2 from the germline V gene are WSHSY and SAAADI. This CDR3 is 14 amino acids long. The CDR3: CASSSSGASYEQYF.

V usage is TRBV3-1 and J usage is TRBJ1-3. The CDR3 sequence is 15 residues long. Germline V gives CDR1 LGHDT, CDR2 YNNKEL (reference sequence). This CDR3 reads CASSLRAPSGNTIYF.

The V call is TRBV30, the J call TRBJ2-2; TCRdb returns TRBD1, unconfirmable since there is no DNA. Germline lookup yields CDR1 GTSNPN and CDR2 SVGIG (reference sequence). The CDR3 sequence is 19 residues long. CDR3 region: CAWIHKRDSLFGYTGELFF.

The V and J genes are TRBV6-2 or TRBV6-3 and TRBJ2-7; TCRdb's D call of TRBD1 is untestable without DNA. The CDR3 has 15 amino acids. Germline V lookup: CDR1 MNHEY, CDR2 SVGEGT. CDR3 region: CASRLPGTGGGEQYF.

V and J are TRBV9 and TRBJ2-5. The germline gives CDR1 SGDLS, CDR2 YYNGEE. The CDR3 is 14 residues long. The CDR3 region is CASSTTTGWETQYF.

The chain joins TRBV5-4 to TRBJ2-3; the D call of TRBD1 rests on TCRdb alone, since no DNA is present to check it. The CDR3 is 16 amino acids. Germline CDR1 SGHNT, CDR2 YYREEE (reference sequence). The CDR3 loop is CASSSRQGIGADTQYF.

The chain joins TRBV3-1 to TRBJ2-1; the TCRdb call, TRBD2, lacks DNA for checking. The CDR3 consists of 19 residues. The germline V gene encodes CDR1 LGHDT and CDR2 YNNKEL (reference sequence). The CDR3: CASSELIGTSGSSYNEQFF.

CDR3 protein: CASSLVMKGEQYF. The chain joins TRBV7-2 to TRBJ2-7. Per the germline V gene, CDR1 is SGHTA and CDR2 is FQGNSA. This CDR3 spans 13 amino acids.

The V and J genes are TRBV4-3 and TRBJ2-1. The CDR3 loop spans 12 amino acids. Per the germline V gene, CDR1 is LGHNA and CDR2 is YSLEER. The CDR3 spells CASSADGNEQFF.

The chain uses TRBV30 and TRBJ1-1. Germline CDR1 and CDR2: GTSNPN and SVGIG (reference sequence). The CDR3 consists of 11 residues. CDR3 sequence: CAWSVLTEAFF.